These T cell receptor beta chains were read from a single sample in a study of cytomegalovirus exposure and HLA in healthy donors. Assay used: immunoSEQ multiplex PCR; TCRdb lists only in-frame clones, some missing. This sample has 120,000 to 150,000 clones; almost 85% occur once, and the top ten carry roughly 1.9%. The sequenced material came from PBMCs. The receptor source for this set is a woman aged 40 to 55 in good health and CMV-seronegative. CDR3s include the opening cysteine and the closing phenylalanine or tryptophan. A D gene is named only where the DNA matches it firmly. Clone size is shown for a subset of rows, as once, few, many or a class of expanded clone.

>TRBV30|.|TRBD1|TRBJ1-2
TGTGCCTGGAGTGCGACAGGGACTAACTATGGCTACACCTTC
CAWSATGTNYGYTF
>TRBV5-1|.|.|TRBJ2-5
TGCGCCAGCAGTTCAGGAGGAGCGCGGGAGACCCAGTACTTC
CASSSGGARETQYF
>TRBV2|.|.|TRBJ1-2
TGTGCCAGCAGTGAAGGCAGATTTAACTATGGCTACACCTTC
CASSEGRFNYGYTF
>TRBV27|.|TRBD1|TRBJ2-7
TGTGCCAGCAGTTTATCACCCGGGACAGGGGCTTTCTACGAGCAGTACTTC
CASSLSPGTGAFYEQYF
>TRBV4-2|.|TRBD2|TRBJ2-5
TGTGCCAGCAGCCAAGAAGTGCTAGCGGTCCAAGAGACCCAGTACTTC
CASSQEVLAVQETQYF
>TRBV7-9|few|TRBD1|TRBJ1-4
TGTGCCAGCAGCCCCGGACAGGGGAGGGAAAAACTGTTTTTT
CASSPGQGREKLFF
>TRBV4-3|.|.|TRBJ2-3
TGCGCCAGCAGCCAAGCCCCGTGGCTAGCTTCAGATACGCAGTATTTT
CASSQAPWLASDTQYF
>TRBV7-9|few|TRBD1|TRBJ2-7
TGTGCCAGCAGCCTCATGACAGGGTCCTACGAGCAGTACTTC
CASSLMTGSYEQYF
>TRBV28|.|.|TRBJ1-1
TGTGCCAGCAGACATAGACTCGACACTGAAGCTTTCTTT
CASRHRLDTEAFF
>TRBV5-1|.|.|TRBJ1-1
TGCGCCAGCAGCTTCGAAGGACAGCTTACGAAAGCTTTCTTT
CASSFEGQLTKAFF
>TRBV11-2|few|TRBD1|TRBJ2-3
TGTGCCAGCAGCTCACCGGGACAGGCGACAGATACGCAGTATTTT
CASSSPGQATDTQYF
>TRBV27|.|TRBD1|TRBJ2-7
TGTGCCAGCAGTTTCACAGGGGGTTTGTACGAGCAGTACTTC
CASSFTGGLYEQYF
>TRBV5-4|.|.|TRBJ2-1
TGTGCCAGCACCTCTCGGACAGATTCCTACAATGAGCAGTTCTTC
CASTSRTDSYNEQFF
>TRBV9|.|TRBD1|TRBJ2-1
TGTGCCAGCAGCGATATCCCCTACAACAGGGGTGAAGGTGGTGAGCAGTTCTTC
CASSDIPYNRGEGGEQFF
>TRBV6-5|.|.|TRBJ2-7
TGTGCCAGCTCGAGGGAGACTAGTACTTCCTACGAGCAGTACTTC
CASSRETSTSYEQYF
>TRBV6-1|.|.|TRBJ2-7
TGTGCCAGCAGTTATGAAGGGGGCTCCTACGAGCAGTACTTC
CASSYEGGSYEQYF
>TRBV12-5|.|TRBD2|TRBJ2-7
TGTGCTAGTGCCTATGGGGAGGGGTACGAGCAGTACTTC
CASAYGEGYEQYF
>TRBV28|.|TRBD1|TRBJ1-5
TGTGCCAGCAGTACCCATTATGGGACAGGGGAGGATCAGCCCCAGCATTTT
CASSTHYGTGEDQPQHF